The present T cell receptor beta chain was sequenced within a study of Graves' ophthalmopathy and Graves' hyperthyroidism. The CDR3 runs 12 residues. V lost 6 bases and J 6 bases, leaving 11 bases between the germline ends. Germline CDR1 and CDR2: SNHLY and FYNNEI. Hyperthyroidism qualified as stable when ophthalmopathy did not develop within 18 months of follow-up. This clonotype was counted many times. As the template, RNA transcripts were used to amplify TCR beta CDR3 regions. First-round RT-PCR with HTBI primers preceded a second-round multiplex PCR. TCRdb ran MiXCR on the multiplex PCR reads and lists one entry per CDR3 protein. The sample yields about 620,000 distinct CDR3 sequences, about 24% seen once.

This receptor was identified in a woman between 18 and 30 years old with stable Graves' hyperthyroidism. Some clones in this sample may be carry-over from other donors' samples. The chain combines TRBV2 with TRBJ1-2, with unresolved D. Specimen: peripheral blood. This CDR3 is CASREGANGYTF. The CDR3 bases are TGTGCCAGCAGGGAGGGTGCGAATGGCTACACCTTC.